This T cell receptor (beta chain) was observed in a study of T-cell memory formation after mild COVID-19. Study background: Largely donor-specific TCR clusters were found.

The V gene's germline CDR1 is SNHLY and CDR2 FYNNEI. The CDR3 runs 14 residues. V was clipped by 4 bases and J by 1 base, with 7 bases between them. TCRdb fed the 5' RACE reads into MiXCR, producing one record per CDR3 protein. The table lists approximately 210,000 distinct CDR3 sequences, approximately 20% of them singletons. In this sample, this clonotype turned up many times. The sequencing sample was made of PBMCs or a T cell subset sorted from them (not recorded which). The TCR originated in an adult woman who had mild COVID-19 (a few samples of this study predate the infection). Cell type and time point are not known. This chain links TRBV2 with TRBJ2-2; D is unresolved. In DNA, the CDR3 is TGTGCCAGCAGTGCCGGTAGGAACACCGGGGAGCTGTTTTTT. Its protein is CASSAGRNTGELFF.